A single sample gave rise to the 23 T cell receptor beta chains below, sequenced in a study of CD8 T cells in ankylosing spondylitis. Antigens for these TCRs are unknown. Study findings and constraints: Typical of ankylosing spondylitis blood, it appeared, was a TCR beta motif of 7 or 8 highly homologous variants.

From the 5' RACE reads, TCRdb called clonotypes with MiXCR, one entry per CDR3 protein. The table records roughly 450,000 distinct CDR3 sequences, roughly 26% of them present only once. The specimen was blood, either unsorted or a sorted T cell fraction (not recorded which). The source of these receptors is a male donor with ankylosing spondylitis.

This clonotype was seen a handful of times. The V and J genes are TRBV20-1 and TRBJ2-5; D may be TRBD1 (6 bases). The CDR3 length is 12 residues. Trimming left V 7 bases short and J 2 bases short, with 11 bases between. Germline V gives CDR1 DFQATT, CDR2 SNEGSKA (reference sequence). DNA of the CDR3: TGCAGTGTTCATCAGGGGCAAGAGACCCAGTACTTC. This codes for CSVHQGQETQYF.

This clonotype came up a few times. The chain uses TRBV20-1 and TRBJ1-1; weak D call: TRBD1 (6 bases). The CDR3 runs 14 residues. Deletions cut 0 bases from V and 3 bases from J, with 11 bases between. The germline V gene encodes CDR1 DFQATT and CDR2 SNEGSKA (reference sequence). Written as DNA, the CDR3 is TGCAGTGCTAGAGAAGGGGGGAGGGACACTGAAGCTTTCTTT. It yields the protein CSAREGGRDTEAFF.

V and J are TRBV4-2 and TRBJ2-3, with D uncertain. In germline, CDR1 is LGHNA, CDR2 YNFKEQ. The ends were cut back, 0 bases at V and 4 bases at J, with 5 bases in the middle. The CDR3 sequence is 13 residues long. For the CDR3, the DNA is TGTGCCAGCAGCCAAGAGTATGCAGATACGCAGTATTTT. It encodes CASSQEYADTQYF.

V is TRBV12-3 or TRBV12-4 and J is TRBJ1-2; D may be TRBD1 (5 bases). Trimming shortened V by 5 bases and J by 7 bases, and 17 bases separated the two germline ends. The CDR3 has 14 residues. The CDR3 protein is CASSPTDRVGGYTF. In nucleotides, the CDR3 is TGTGCCAGCAGTCCTACCGACAGAGTTGGTGGCTACACCTTC.

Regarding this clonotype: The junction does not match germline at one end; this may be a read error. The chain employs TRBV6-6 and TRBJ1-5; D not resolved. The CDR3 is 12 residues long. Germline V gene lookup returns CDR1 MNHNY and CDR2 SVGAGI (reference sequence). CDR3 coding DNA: TGTGCCAGCAGTCTCCCGAATCAGCTCCAGCATTTT. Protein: CASSLPNQLQHF.

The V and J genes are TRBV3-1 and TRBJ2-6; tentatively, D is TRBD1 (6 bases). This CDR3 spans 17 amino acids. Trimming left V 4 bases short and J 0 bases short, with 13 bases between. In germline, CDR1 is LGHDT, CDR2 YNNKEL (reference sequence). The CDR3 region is CASSRTGSSSGANVLTF. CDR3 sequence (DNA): TGTGCCAGCAGCCGCACAGGGTCCAGCTCTGGGGCCAACGTCCTGACTTTC. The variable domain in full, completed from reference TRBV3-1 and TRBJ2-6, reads DTAVSQTPKYLVTQMGNDKSIKCEQNLGHDTMYWYKQDSKKFLKIMFSYNNKELIINETVPNRFSPKSPDKAHLNLHINSLELGDSAVYFCASSRTGSSSGANVLTFGAGSRLTVL.

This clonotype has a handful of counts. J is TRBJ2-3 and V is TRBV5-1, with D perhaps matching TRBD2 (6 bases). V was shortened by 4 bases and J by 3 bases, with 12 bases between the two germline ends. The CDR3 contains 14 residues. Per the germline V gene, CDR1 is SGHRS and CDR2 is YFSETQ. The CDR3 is CASSLAMGTDTQYF. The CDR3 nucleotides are TGCGCCAGCAGCCTAGCGATGGGGACAGATACGCAGTATTTT. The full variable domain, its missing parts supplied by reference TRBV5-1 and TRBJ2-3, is KAGVTQTPRYLIKTRGQQVTLSCSPISGHRSVSWYQQTPGQGLQFLFEYFSETQRNKGNFPGRFSGRQFSNSRSEMNVSTLELGDSALYLCASSLAMGTDTQYFGPGTRLTVL.

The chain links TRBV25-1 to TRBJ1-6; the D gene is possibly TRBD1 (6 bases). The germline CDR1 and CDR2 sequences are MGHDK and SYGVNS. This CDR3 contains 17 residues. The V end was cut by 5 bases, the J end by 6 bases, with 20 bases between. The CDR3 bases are TGTGCCAGCAGTCAATGGGGGGGCGGCCGGACTAATTCACCCCTCCACTTT. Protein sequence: CASSQWGGGRTNSPLHF.

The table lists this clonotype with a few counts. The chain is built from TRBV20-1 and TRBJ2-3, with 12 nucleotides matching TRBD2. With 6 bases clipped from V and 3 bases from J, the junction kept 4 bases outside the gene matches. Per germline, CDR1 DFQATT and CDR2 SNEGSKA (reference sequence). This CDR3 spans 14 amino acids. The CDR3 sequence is CSAGGTSGTDTQYF. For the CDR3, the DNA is TGCAGTGCAGGGGGGACTAGCGGGACAGATACGCAGTATTTT.

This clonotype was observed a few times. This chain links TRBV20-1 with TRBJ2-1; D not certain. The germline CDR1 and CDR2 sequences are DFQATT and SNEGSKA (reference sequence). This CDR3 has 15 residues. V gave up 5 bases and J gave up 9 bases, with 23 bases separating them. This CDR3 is CSAALAGPDSVEQFF. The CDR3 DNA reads TGCAGTGCTGCACTTGCCGGCCCCGATTCGGTTGAGCAGTTCTTC.

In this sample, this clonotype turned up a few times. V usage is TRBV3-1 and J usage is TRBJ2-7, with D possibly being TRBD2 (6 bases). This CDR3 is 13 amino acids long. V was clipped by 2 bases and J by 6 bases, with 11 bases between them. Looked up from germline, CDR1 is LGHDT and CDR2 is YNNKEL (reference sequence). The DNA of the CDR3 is TGTGCCAGCAGCCAACGGGTTAGCGGCGAGCAGTACGTC. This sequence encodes CASSQRVSGEQYV.

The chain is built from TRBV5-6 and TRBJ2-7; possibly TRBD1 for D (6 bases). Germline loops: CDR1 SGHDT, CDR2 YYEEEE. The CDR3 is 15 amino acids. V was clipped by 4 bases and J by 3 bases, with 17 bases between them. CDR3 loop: CASSPLQGHNYEQYF. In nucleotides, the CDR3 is TGTGCCAGCAGCCCATTACAGGGCCACAACTACGAGCAGTACTTC.

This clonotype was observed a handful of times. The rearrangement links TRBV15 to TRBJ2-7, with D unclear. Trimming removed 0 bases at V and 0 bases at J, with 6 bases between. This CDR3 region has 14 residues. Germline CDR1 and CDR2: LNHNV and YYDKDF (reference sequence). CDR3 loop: CATSRDADSYEQYV. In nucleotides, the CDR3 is TGTGCCACCAGCAGAGATGCGGACTCCTACGAGCAGTACGTC.

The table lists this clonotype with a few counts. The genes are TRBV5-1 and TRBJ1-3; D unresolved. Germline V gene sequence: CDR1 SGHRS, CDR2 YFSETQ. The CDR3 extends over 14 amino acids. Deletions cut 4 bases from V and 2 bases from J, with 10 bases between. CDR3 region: CASSLGSAGNTIYF. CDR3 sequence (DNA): TGCGCCAGCAGCCTAGGGTCGGCTGGAAACACCATATATTTT.

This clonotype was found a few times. As DNA, the CDR3 is TGTGCCAGCAGTCCCGCCCCTTATGAAAAACTGTTTTTT. Translating gives CASSPAPYEKLFF. The chain carries TRBV5-4 and TRBJ1-4; D remains ambiguous. CDR1 and CDR2 (germline): SGHNT, YYREEE (reference sequence). CDR3 length equals 13 residues. V lost 5 bases, J lost 6 bases, and 11 bases lay in between.

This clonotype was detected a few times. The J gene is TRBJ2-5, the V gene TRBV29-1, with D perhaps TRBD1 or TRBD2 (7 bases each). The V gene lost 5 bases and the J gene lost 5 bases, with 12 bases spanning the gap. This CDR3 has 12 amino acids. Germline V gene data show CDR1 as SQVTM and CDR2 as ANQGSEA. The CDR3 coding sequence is TGCAGCGTTCGACAGGGAGGGGAGACCCAGTACTTC. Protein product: CSVRQGGETQYF.

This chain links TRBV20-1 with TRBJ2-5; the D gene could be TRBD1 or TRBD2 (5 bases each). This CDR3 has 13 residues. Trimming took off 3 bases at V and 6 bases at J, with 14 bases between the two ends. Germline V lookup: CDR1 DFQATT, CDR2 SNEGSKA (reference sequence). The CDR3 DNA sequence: TGCAGTGCTAGCCCCGAGAGGGGAAAGACCCAGTACTTC. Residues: CSASPERGKTQYF.

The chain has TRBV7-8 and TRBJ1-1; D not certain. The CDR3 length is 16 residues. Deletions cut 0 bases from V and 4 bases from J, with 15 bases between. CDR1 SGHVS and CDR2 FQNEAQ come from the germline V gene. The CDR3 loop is CASSLAGRTGSTEAFF. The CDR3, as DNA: TGTGCCAGCAGCTTAGCGGGAAGAACCGGCTCCACTGAAGCTTTCTTT.

In DNA form, the CDR3 reads TGTGCCAGCAGCTCCGGGACTAGCGGGATGTGGAATGAGCAGTTCTTC. This codes for CASSSGTSGMWNEQFF. The rearrangement joins TRBV7-9 to TRBJ2-1, with 13 nucleotides matching TRBD2. Germline V CDR1 and CDR2: SEHNR, FQNEAQ (reference sequence). The CDR3 loop spans 16 amino acids. V shed 4 bases and J 7 bases; nucleotides not matched to a gene: 7.

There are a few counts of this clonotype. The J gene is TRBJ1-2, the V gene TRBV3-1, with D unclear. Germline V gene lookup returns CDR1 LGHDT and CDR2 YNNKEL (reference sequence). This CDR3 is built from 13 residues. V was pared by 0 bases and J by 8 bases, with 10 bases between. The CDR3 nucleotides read TGTGCCAGCAGCCAAGAAGAAACCTTAGGCTACACCTTC. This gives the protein CASSQEETLGYTF.

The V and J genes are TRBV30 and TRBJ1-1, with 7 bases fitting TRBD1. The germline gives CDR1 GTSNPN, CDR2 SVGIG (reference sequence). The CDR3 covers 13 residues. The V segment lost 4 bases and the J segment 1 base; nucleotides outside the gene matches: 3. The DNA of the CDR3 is TGTGCCTGGACTGGACAGGCGAACACTGAAGCTTTCTTT. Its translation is CAWTGQANTEAFF.

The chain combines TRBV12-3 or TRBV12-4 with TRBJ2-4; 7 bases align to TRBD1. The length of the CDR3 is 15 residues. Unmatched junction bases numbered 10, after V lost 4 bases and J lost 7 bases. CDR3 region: CASSWLPGRGNIQYF. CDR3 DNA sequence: TGTGCCAGCAGTTGGTTGCCTGGCAGGGGGAACATTCAGTACTTC.

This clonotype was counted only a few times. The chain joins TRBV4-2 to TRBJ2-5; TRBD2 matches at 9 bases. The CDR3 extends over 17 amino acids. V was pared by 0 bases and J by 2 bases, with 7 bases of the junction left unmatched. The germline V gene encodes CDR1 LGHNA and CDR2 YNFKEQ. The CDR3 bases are TGTGCCAGCAGCCAAGATGGAGGACTAGCGACTCAAGAGACCCAGTACTTC. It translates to CASSQDGGLATQETQYF.